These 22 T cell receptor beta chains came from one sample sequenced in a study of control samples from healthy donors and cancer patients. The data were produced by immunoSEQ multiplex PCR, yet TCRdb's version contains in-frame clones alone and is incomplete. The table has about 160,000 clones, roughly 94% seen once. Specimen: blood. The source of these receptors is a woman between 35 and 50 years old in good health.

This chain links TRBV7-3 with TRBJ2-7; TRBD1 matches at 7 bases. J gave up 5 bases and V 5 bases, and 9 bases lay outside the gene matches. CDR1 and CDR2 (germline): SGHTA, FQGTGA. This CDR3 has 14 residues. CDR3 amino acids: CASSPGSGGNEQYF. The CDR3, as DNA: TGTGCCAGCAGCCCCGGGTCAGGGGGTAACGAGCAGTACTTC.

The CDR3 nucleotides are TGTGCCAGCAGCCGGGACGGCGGGTCTGAAGCTTTCTTT. Its protein product is CASSRDGGSEAFF. The J gene is TRBJ1-1, the V gene TRBV9, with D maybe TRBD1 (5 bases). Between the trimmed V and J ends, which lost 4 bases and 6 bases, there was a span of 13 bases. The CDR3 contains 13 residues. Germline CDR1 and CDR2: SGDLS and YYNGEE.

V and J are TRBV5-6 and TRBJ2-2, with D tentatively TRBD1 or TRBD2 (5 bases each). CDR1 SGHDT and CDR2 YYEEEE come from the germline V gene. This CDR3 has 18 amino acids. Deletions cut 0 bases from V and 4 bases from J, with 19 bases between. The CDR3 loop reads CASSLVKGPGHTTGELFF. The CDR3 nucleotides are TGTGCCAGCAGCTTGGTTAAGGGACCCGGACACACCACCGGGGAGCTGTTTTTT.

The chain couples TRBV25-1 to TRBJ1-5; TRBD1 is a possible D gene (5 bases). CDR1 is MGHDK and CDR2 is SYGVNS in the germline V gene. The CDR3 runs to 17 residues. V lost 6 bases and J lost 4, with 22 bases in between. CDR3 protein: CASSQDSVGGGNQPQHF. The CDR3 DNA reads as TGTGCCAGCAGCCAGGATAGTGTCGGGGGAGGGAATCAGCCCCAGCATTTT.

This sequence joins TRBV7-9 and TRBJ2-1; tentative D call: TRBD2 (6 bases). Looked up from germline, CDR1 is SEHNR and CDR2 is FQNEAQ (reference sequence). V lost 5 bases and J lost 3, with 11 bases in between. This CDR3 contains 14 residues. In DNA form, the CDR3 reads TGTGCCAGCAGCCTACCGGGACTCTACAATGAGCAGTTCTTC. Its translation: CASSLPGLYNEQFF.

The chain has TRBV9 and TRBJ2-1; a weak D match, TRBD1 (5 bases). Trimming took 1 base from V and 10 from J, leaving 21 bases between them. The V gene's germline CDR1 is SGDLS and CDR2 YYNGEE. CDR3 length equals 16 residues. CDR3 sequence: CASSVRGDSLLGEQFF. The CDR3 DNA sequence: TGTGCCAGCAGCGTAAGGGGTGACTCCCTCCTGGGAGAGCAGTTCTTC.

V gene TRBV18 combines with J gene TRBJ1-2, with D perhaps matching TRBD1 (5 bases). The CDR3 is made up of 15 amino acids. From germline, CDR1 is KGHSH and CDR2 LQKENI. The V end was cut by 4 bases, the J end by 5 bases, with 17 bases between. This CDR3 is CASSRNTGLSYGYTF. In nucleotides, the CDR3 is TGTGCCAGCTCACGAAACACAGGACTGTCTTATGGCTACACCTTC.

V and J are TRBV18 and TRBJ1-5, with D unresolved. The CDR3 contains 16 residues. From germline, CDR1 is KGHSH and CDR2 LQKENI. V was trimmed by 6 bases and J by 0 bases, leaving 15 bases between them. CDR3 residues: CASSRTFPDSNQPQHF. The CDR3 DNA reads TGTGCCAGCTCGCGGACCTTTCCCGATAGCAATCAGCCCCAGCATTTT. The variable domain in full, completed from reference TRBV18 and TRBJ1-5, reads NAGVMQNPRHLVRRRGQEARLRCSPMKGHSHVYWYRQLPEEGLKFMVYLQKENIIDESGMPKERFSAEFPKEGPSILRIQQVVRGDSAAYFCASSRTFPDSNQPQHFGDGTRLSIL.

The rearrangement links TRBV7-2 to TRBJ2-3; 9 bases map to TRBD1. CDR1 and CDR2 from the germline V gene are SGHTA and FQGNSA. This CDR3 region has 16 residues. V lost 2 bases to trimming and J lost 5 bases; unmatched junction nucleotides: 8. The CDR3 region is CASSLTDRGWLDTQYF. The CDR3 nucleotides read TGTGCCAGCAGCTTAACGGACAGGGGATGGCTAGATACGCAGTATTTT.

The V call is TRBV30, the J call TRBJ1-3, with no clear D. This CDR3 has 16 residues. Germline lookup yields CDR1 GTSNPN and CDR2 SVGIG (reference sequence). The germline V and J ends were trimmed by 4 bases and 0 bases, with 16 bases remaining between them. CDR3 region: CAWTGGWGNSGNTIYF. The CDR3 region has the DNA TGTGCCTGGACCGGAGGGTGGGGTAACTCTGGAAACACCATATATTTT.

The CDR3 loop reads CASSHASGGWSYNEQFF. The CDR3 nucleotides are TGCGCCAGCAGCCACGCGAGCGGGGGTTGGTCCTACAATGAGCAGTTCTTC. The J gene is TRBJ2-1, the V gene TRBV5-1; 8 nucleotides line up with TRBD2. The germline V gene has CDR1 SGHRS and CDR2 YFSETQ. The CDR3 loop spans 17 amino acids. V was pared by 4 bases and J by 1 base, with 10 bases of the junction left unmatched.

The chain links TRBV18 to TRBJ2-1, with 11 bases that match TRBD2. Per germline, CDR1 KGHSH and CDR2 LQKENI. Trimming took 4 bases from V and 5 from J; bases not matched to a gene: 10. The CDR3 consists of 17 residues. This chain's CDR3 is CASSRGRSGGGHNEQFF. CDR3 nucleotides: TGTGCCAGCTCACGAGGACGTAGCGGGGGGGGCCACAATGAGCAGTTCTTC. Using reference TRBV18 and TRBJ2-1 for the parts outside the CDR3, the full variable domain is NAGVMQNPRHLVRRRGQEARLRCSPMKGHSHVYWYRQLPEEGLKFMVYLQKENIIDESGMPKERFSAEFPKEGPSILRIQQVVRGDSAAYFCASSRGRSGGGHNEQFFGPGTRLTVL.

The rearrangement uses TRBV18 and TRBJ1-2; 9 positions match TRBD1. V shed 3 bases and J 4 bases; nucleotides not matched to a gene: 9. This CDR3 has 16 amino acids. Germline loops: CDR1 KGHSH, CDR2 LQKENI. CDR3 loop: CASSPEGQGVRYGYTF. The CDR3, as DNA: TGTGCCAGCTCACCCGAGGGACAGGGTGTTCGCTATGGCTACACCTTC.

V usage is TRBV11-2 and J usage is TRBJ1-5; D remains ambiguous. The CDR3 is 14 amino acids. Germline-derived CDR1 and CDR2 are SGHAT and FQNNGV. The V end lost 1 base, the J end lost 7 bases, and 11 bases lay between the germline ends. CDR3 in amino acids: CASSLGSVGQPQHF. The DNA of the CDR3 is TGTGCCAGCAGCTTAGGGTCTGTTGGGCAGCCCCAGCATTTT. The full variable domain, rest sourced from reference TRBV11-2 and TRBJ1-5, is EAGVAQSPRYKIIEKRQSVAFWCNPISGHATLYWYQQILGQGPKLLIQFQNNGVVDDSQLPKDRFSAERLKGVDSTLKIQPAKLEDSAVYLCASSLGSVGQPQHFGDGTRLSIL.

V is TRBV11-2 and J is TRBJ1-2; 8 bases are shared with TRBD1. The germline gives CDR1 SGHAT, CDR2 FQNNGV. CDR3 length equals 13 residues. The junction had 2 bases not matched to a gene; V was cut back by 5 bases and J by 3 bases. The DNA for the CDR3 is TGTGCCAGCAGCCCGGGACAGGACTATGGCTACACCTTC. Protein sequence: CASSPGQDYGYTF.

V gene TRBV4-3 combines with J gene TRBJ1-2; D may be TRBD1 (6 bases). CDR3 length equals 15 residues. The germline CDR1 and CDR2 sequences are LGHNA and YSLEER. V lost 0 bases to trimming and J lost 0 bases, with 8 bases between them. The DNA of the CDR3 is TGCGCCAGCAGCCAAGATTGGACAGCTAACTATGGCTACACCTTC. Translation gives CASSQDWTANYGYTF.

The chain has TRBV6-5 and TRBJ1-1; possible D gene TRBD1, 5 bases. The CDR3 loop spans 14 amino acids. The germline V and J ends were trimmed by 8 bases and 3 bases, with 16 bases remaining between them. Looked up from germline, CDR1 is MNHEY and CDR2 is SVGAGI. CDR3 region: CASSSGLRYTEAFF. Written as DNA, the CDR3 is TGTGCCAGCTCCTCAGGGCTAAGATACACTGAAGCTTTCTTT.

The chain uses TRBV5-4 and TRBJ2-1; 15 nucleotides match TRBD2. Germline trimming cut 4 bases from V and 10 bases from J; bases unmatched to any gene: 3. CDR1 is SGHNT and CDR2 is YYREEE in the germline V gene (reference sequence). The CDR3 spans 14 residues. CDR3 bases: TGTGCCAGCAGCGCGGGACTAGCGGGAGGCGAGCAGTTCTTC. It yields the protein CASSAGLAGGEQFF. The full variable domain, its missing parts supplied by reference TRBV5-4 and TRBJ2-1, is ETGVTQSPTHLIKTRGQQVTLRCSSQSGHNTVSWYQQALGQGPQFIFQYYREEENGRGNFPPRFSGLQFPNYSSELNVNALELDDSALYLCASSAGLAGGEQFFGPGTRLTVL.

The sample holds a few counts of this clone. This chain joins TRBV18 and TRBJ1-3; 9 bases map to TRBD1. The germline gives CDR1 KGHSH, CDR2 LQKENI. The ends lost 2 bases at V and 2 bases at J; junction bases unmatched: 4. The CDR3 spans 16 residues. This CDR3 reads CASSPGQGLTGNTIYF. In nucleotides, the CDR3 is TGTGCCAGCTCACCAGGACAGGGGTTAACTGGAAACACCATATATTTT.

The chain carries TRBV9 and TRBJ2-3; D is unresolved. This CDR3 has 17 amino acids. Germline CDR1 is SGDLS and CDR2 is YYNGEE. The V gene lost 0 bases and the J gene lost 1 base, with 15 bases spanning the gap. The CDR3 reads CASSVGHQVGGTDTQYF. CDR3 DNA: TGTGCCAGCAGCGTAGGTCATCAGGTTGGAGGCACAGATACGCAGTATTTT.

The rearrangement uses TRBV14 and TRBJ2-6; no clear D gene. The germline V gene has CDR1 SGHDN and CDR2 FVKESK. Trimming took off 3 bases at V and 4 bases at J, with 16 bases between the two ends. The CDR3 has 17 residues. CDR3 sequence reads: CASSQGMTRPGANVLTF. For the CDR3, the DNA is TGTGCCAGCAGCCAGGGAATGACTCGGCCCGGGGCCAACGTCCTGACTTTC.

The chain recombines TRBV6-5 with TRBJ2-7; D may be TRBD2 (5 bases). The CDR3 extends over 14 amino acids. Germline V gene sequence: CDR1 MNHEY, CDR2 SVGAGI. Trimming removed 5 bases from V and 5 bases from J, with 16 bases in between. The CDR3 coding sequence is TGTGCCAGCAGTCCTCTGAAGGGAGATGACGAGCAGTACTTC. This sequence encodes CASSPLKGDDEQYF.